This T cell receptor (beta chain) comes out of a study of blood T cells in healthy people across ages. Then a second PCR, running roughly 6 to 11 cycles, was carried out with a sample-barcoded 5' primer and a J-beta primer mix. TCRdb processed the 5' RACE reads anew with MiXCR; each CDR3 protein has one entry. The sample yields fewer than 1,200,000 distinct CDR3 sequences, around 25% seen once. The CDR3 runs to 15 residues. The germline CDR1 and CDR2 sequences are DFQATT and SNEGSKA (reference sequence). The V end lost 3 bases, the J end lost 0 bases, and 12 bases lay between the germline ends. This clonotype appeared a few times. The sample was also linked to a second study, of T cells of mothers and their children.

This rearrangement joins TRBV20-1 to TRBJ1-3; D unclear. The sequence was collected from a girl aged 2 to 9 in good health. Sequences were obtained from blood. The CDR3 DNA reads TGCAGTGCTAGCTGGCAACGGCTCTCTGGAAACACCATATATTTT. Its protein product is CSASWQRLSGNTIYF.